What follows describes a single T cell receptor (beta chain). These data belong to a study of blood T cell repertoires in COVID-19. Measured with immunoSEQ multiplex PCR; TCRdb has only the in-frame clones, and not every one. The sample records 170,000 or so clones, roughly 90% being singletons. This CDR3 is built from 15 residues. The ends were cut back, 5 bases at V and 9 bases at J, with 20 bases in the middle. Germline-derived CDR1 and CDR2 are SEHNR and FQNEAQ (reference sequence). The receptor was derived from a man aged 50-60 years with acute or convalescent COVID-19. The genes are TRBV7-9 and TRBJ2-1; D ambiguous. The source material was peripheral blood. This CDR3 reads CASSAPNGPPGEQFF. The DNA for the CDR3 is TGTGCCAGCAGCGCACCTAACGGCCCGCCAGGTGAGCAGTTCTTC.